This T cell receptor (beta chain) was documented in a study of T cells in Graves' hyperthyroidism and ophthalmopathy. The hyperthyroidism was newly diagnosed and had lasted under 2 months; the patients were aged 18 to 65. This clonotype was seen repeatedly, ten times or more. Amplification targeted TCR beta CDR3 regions from RNA transcripts. First-round RT-PCR of the TCR CDR3 relied on the HTBI primer set. A single record per CDR3 protein comes from TCRdb applying MiXCR to the multiplex PCR reads. Of 450,000 to 700,000 distinct CDR3 sequences listed, about 45% were seen once; the top ten hold roughly 8.2%. The sample was peripheral blood or thyroid tissue (not recorded which). The origin of this receptor is a woman between 18 and 30 years old with Graves' hyperthyroidism.

CDR3 nucleotide sequence: TGTGCCAGCAGACAATACCGGGACAGGGATGGCTACACCTTC. Its translation: CASRQYRDRDGYTF. V is TRBV2 and J is TRBJ1-2; 9 nucleotides match TRBD1. Germline-derived CDR1 and CDR2 are SNHLY and FYNNEI. This CDR3 contains 14 residues. V lost 6 bases to trimming and J lost 6 bases; unmatched junction nucleotides: 8.